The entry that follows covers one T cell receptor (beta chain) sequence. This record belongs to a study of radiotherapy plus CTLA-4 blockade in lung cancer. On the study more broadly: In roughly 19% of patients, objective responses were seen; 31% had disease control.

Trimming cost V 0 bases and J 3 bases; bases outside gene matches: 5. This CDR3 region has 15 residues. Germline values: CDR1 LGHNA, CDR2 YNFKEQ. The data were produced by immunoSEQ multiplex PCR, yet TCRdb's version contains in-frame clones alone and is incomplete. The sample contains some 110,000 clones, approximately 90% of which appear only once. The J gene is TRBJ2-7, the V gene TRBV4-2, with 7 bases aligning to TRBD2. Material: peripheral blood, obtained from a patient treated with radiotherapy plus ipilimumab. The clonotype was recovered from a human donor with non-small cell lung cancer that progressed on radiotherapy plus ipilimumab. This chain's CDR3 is CASSQEAGRNYEQYF. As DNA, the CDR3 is TGTGCCAGCAGCCAAGAAGCGGGACGGAACTACGAGCAGTACTTC.